One and the same sample provided the 23 T cell receptor beta chains below, sequenced in a study of regulatory T cells in long-lasting Graves disease. The authors built TCR beta libraries using iRepertoire HTBI primers and Arm-PCR of CDR3 regions. TCRdb used MiXCR to reprocess the multiplex PCR reads, holding one entry per CDR3 protein. The table has some 430,000 distinct CDR3 sequences, 20% to 25% seen once. As for time point: persistent/refractory GD, antithyroid drugs over 5 years with positive TRAb. PBMCs were the source of the RNA used for TCR sequencing. Sequenced here: peripheral blood mononuclear cells (PBMCs), sampled when the disease was refractory, from a patient treated with antithyroid drugs. Receptor source: a female donor with Graves disease.

This clonotype was seen many times. J is TRBJ2-5 and V is TRBV12-3 or TRBV12-4; D not resolved. This CDR3 is built from 12 residues. Trimming cost V 3 bases and J 5 bases, with 7 bases left between them. The chain's CDR3 is CASSFGSETQYF. As DNA, the CDR3 is TGTGCCAGCAGTTTTGGGTCGGAGACCCAGTACTTC.

This clonotype was recorded many times. The V and J genes are TRBV6-5 and TRBJ1-1, with 11 bases aligning to TRBD1. The CDR3 has 17 amino acids. CDR1 is MNHEY, CDR2 SVGAGI, per germline. V gave up 4 bases and J gave up 3 bases; unmatched junction bases: 10. CDR3 residues: CASSFPDRGPVYTEAFF. Here the CDR3 DNA reads TGTGCCAGCAGTTTCCCGGACAGGGGGCCAGTTTACACTGAAGCTTTCTTT.

This clonotype showed up just a few times. The J gene is TRBJ2-7, the V gene TRBV5-1, with TRBD1 identical over 10 bases. This CDR3 is 15 amino acids long. With 2 bases clipped from V and 3 bases from J, the junction kept 5 bases outside the gene matches. CDR1 is SGHRS, CDR2 YFSETQ, per germline. The CDR3 sequence: CASSFDGQGVYEQYF. The CDR3 coding sequence is TGCGCCAGCAGCTTTGATGGACAGGGGGTCTACGAGCAGTACTTC.

This clonotype was recorded a few times. This rearrangement joins TRBV7-2 to TRBJ2-7; TRBD2 agrees at 7 bases. Germline values: CDR1 SGHTA, CDR2 FQGNSA. The CDR3 is made up of 14 amino acids. J gave up 3 bases and V 1 base, and 3 bases lay outside the gene matches. The CDR3 loop is CASSLDGRNYEQYF. DNA for the CDR3: TGTGCCAGCAGCTTAGACGGGAGGAACTACGAGCAGTACTTC. Complete variable domain (other parts from reference TRBV7-2 and TRBJ2-7): GAGVSQSPSNKVTEKGKDVELRCDPISGHTALYWYRQSLGQGLEFLIYFQGNSAPDKSGLPSDRFSAERTGGSVSTLTIQRTQQEDSAVYLCASSLDGRNYEQYFGPGTRLTVT.

Points on this clonotype: A much bigger clone sits one base away, suggesting this may be a read error. The chain links TRBV28 to TRBJ1-6; 8 nucleotides agree with TRBD1. The CDR3 covers 15 residues. Germline V CDR1 and CDR2: MDHEN, SYDVKM. The CDR3 reads CASRRRTGLNSPFHF. CDR3 sequence (DNA): TGTGCCAGCAGGCGACGGACAGGGCTTAATTCACCCTTCCACTTT. The variable domain in full, completed from reference TRBV28 and TRBJ1-6, reads DVKVTQSSRYLVKRTGEKVFLECVQDMDHENMFWYRQDPGLGLRLIYFSYDVKMKEKGDIPEGYSVSREKKERFSLILESASTNQTSMYLCASRRRTGLNSPFHFGNGTRLTVT.

V and J are TRBV2 and TRBJ2-3; D is perhaps TRBD2 (6 bases). Between the trimmed V and J ends, which lost 6 bases and 5 bases, there was a span of 18 bases. The CDR3 loop spans 15 amino acids. Germline V CDR1 and CDR2: SNHLY, FYNNEI. CDR3: CASSAGLSVQDTQYF. In DNA form, the CDR3 reads TGTGCCAGCAGCGCGGGACTTAGCGTTCAAGATACGCAGTATTTT.

A few counts support this clonotype. The chain employs TRBV9 and TRBJ2-5; 7 positions agree with TRBD1. Germline assignment: CDR1 SGDLS and CDR2 YYNGEE. V was pared by 0 bases and J by 5 bases, with 7 bases of the junction left unmatched. The CDR3 is made up of 15 amino acids. CDR3 sequence: CASSVVGLQGETQYF. As DNA, the CDR3 is TGTGCCAGCAGCGTAGTGGGGCTACAGGGGGAGACCCAGTACTTC.

This clonotype occurred many times. The genes are TRBV6-5 and TRBJ2-5; 9 bases are shared with TRBD2. CDR3 size: 15 residues. Unmatched junction bases numbered 7, after V lost 1 base and J lost 7 bases. From germline, CDR1 is MNHEY and CDR2 SVGAGI. This CDR3 reads CASSYFAGGPGTQYF. The CDR3 DNA reads as TGTGCCAGCAGTTACTTTGCGGGAGGGCCAGGGACCCAGTACTTC.

This clonotype was seen only a few times. The rearrangement links TRBV5-5 to TRBJ2-2; D is unclear. Trimming left V 0 bases short and J 4 bases short, with 10 bases between. Looked up from germline, CDR1 is SGHKS and CDR2 is YYEKEE (reference sequence). The CDR3 totals 15 residues. The CDR3 nucleotides are TGTGCCAGCAGCTTGGCCCTAGAAATCACCGGGGAGCTGTTTTTT. Translating it yields CASSLALEITGELFF.

This clonotype was seen many times. This chain links TRBV5-5 with TRBJ1-1; TRBD1 aligns across 7 bases. This CDR3 region has 17 residues. Germline loops: CDR1 SGHKS, CDR2 YYEKEE (reference sequence). With 3 bases clipped from V and 2 bases from J, the junction kept 13 bases outside the gene matches. In DNA form, the CDR3 reads TGTGCCAGCAGCTCAATGGGGGGGGACAGCGACAACACTGAAGCTTTCTTT. Its translation: CASSSMGGDSDNTEAFF.

In this sample, this clonotype turned up a few times. The rearrangement joins TRBV6-5 to TRBJ1-2; tentative D call: TRBD1 (5 bases). Germline V gene sequence: CDR1 MNHEY, CDR2 SVGAGI. The CDR3 covers 19 residues. Trimming removed 4 bases at V and 1 base at J, with 25 bases between. CDR3 residues: CASSSMTEAHRPFNYGYTF. DNA for the CDR3: TGTGCCAGCAGTTCCATGACAGAGGCCCACAGGCCGTTTAACTATGGCTACACCTTC.

This clonotype has a count of ten or more. The chain links TRBV12-3 or TRBV12-4 to TRBJ2-6, with D tentatively TRBD1 (5 bases). The CDR3 covers 17 residues. Between the trimmed V and J ends, which lost 1 base and 0 bases, there was a span of 10 bases. The CDR3 here is CASSLGQGSSGANVLTF. CDR3 nucleotide sequence: TGTGCCAGCAGTTTAGGGCAGGGAAGCTCTGGGGCCAACGTCCTGACTTTC.

In its sample, this clonotype was seen many times. The gene calls are TRBV30 and TRBJ1-2, with D possibly matching TRBD1 (5 bases). V lost 6 bases and J 7 bases, leaving 15 bases between the germline ends. The CDR3 length is 12 residues. The V gene's germline CDR1 is GTSNPN and CDR2 SVGIG (reference sequence). The CDR3 loop reads CACRRETRGYTF. In nucleotides, the CDR3 is TGTGCCTGTCGCAGGGAGACGCGTGGCTACACCTTC. Looking up the rest from reference TRBV30 and TRBJ1-2 gives the full variable domain: SQTIHQWPATLVQPVGSPLSLECTVEGTSNPNLYWYRQAAGRGLQLLFYSVGIGQISSEVPQNLSASRPQDRQFILSSKKLLLSDSGFYLCACRRETRGYTFGSGTRLTVV.

This clonotype showed up many times. This chain uses TRBV20-1 with TRBJ2-5; 8 bases align to TRBD2. With V trimmed by 5 bases and J by 4 bases, 9 bases remained unmatched. Germline lookup yields CDR1 DFQATT and CDR2 SNEGSKA (reference sequence). The CDR3 loop spans 14 amino acids. The CDR3: CSAYYPAGAETQYF. In DNA, the CDR3 is TGCAGTGCTTACTACCCAGCGGGAGCAGAGACCCAGTACTTC.

The chain uses TRBV5-1 and TRBJ1-2; 7 bases agree with TRBD1. V shed 4 bases, J shed 0 bases, and the junction held 9 bases outside the gene matches. Germline values: CDR1 SGHRS, CDR2 YFSETQ. This CDR3 spans 16 amino acids. CDR3 residues: CASSPAGDRANYGYTF. In DNA form, the CDR3 reads TGCGCCAGCAGCCCCGCAGGGGACAGAGCTAACTATGGCTACACCTTC. Full variable domain (remainder filled in from reference TRBV5-1 and TRBJ1-2): KAGVTQTPRYLIKTRGQQVTLSCSPISGHRSVSWYQQTPGQGLQFLFEYFSETQRNKGNFPGRFSGRQFSNSRSEMNVSTLELGDSALYLCASSPAGDRANYGYTFGSGTRLTVV.

Many counts were recorded for this clonotype. This chain links TRBV28 with TRBJ1-5; D is ambiguous. This CDR3 contains 19 residues. The V and J ends lost 5 bases and 3 bases respectively, with 26 bases between them. Germline CDR1 and CDR2: MDHEN and SYDVKM. The CDR3 region is CASSPLLEASYDHNQPQHF. CDR3 DNA: TGTGCCAGCAGTCCCCTGCTAGAAGCGTCATACGACCACAATCAGCCCCAGCATTTT.

This clonotype was counted only a few times. This sequence joins TRBV29-1 and TRBJ2-7; D is uncertain. Between the trimmed V and J ends, which lost 3 bases and 4 bases, there was a span of 4 bases. Germline V gene data show CDR1 as SQVTM and CDR2 as ANQGSEA. The CDR3 has 10 amino acids. This CDR3 reads CSVDRYEQYF. For the CDR3, the DNA is TGCAGCGTTGACAGGTACGAGCAGTACTTC.

As for this clonotype: This may be a read error: a much more frequent sequence differs by one nucleotide. This chain uses TRBV6-2 or TRBV6-3 with TRBJ1-2; the D is unclear. The V end lost 3 bases, the J end lost 4 bases, and 12 bases lay between the germline ends. The CDR3 is made up of 14 amino acids. Germline CDR1 MNHEY, CDR2 SVGEGT. DNA of the CDR3: TGTGCCAGCAGTTATGCGGAACTCAGCTATGGCTACACCTTC. Protein sequence: CASSYAELSYGYTF.

This clonotype was picked up many times. V is TRBV5-8 and J is TRBJ2-5, with D perhaps matching TRBD1 or TRBD2 (5 bases each). This CDR3 spans 13 amino acids. Trimming removed 7 bases from V and 5 bases from J, with 15 bases in between. Germline V gene sequence: CDR1 SGHTS, CDR2 YDEGEE. CDR3 sequence: CASVGWGGETQYF. Here the CDR3 DNA reads TGTGCCAGCGTCGGCTGGGGCGGGGAGACCCAGTACTTC. The variable domain in full, completed from reference TRBV5-8 and TRBJ2-5, reads EAGVTQSPTHLIKTRGQQATLRCSPISGHTSVYWYQQALGLGLQFLLWYDEGEERNRGNFPPRFSGRQFPNYSSELNVNALELEDSALYLCASVGWGGETQYFGPGTRLLVL.

This clonotype was counted at least ten times. The chain uses TRBV10-3 and TRBJ2-6; D gene ambiguous. The V end lost 0 bases, the J end lost 2 bases, and 8 bases lay between the germline ends. The CDR3 extends over 16 amino acids. Looked up from germline, CDR1 is ENHRY and CDR2 is SYGVKD. The CDR3: CAISESPSTGANVLTF. The CDR3 coding sequence is TGTGCCATCAGTGAGTCACCCTCCACTGGGGCCAACGTCCTGACTTTC.

The chain links TRBV20-1 to TRBJ2-7, with D perhaps matching TRBD2 (5 bases). The CDR3 is made up of 14 amino acids. Germline lookup yields CDR1 DFQATT and CDR2 SNEGSKA (reference sequence). The V gene lost 6 bases and the J gene lost 2 bases, with 17 bases spanning the gap. DNA of the CDR3: TGCAGTGCCGACTCGAGTTCGGGGACCTACGAGCAGTACTTC. It yields the protein CSADSSSGTYEQYF.

This clonotype came up many times. The chain combines TRBV27 with TRBJ2-7; D uncertain. CDR1 MNHEY and CDR2 SMNVEV come from the germline V gene (reference sequence). V was cut by 7 bases and J by 6 bases, with 19 bases left in between. The CDR3 consists of 14 residues. CDR3 amino acids: CASMGSLPSGEQYF. The CDR3 nucleotides read TGTGCCAGCATGGGTTCACTCCCCTCGGGCGAGCAGTACTTC.

The chain employs TRBV20-1 and TRBJ2-5; D tentatively reads TRBD1 or TRBD2 (5 bases each). The CDR3 runs to 13 residues. Germline CDR1 is DFQATT and CDR2 is SNEGSKA (reference sequence). Trimming removed 5 bases from V and 4 bases from J, with 14 bases in between. The CDR3 DNA reads TGCAGTGCTTTGGGACGAGACGGAGAGACCCAGTACTTC. Translated: CSALGRDGETQYF.